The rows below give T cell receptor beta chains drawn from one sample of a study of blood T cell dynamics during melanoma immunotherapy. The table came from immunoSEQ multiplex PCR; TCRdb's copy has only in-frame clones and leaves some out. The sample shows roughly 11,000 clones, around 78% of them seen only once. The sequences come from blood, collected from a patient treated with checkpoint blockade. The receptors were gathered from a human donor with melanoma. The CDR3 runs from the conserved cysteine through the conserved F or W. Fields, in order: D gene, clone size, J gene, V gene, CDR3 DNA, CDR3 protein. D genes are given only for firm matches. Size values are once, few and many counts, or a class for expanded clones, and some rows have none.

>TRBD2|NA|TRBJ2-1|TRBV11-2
TGTGCCAGCAGCGCCGGACTAGCGGGAGTTCGGGTGCAGTTCTTC
CASSAGLAGVRVQFF
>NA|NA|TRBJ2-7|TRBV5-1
TGCGCCAGCAGCCCGGGACACTCCTACGAGCAGTACTTC
CASSPGHSYEQYF
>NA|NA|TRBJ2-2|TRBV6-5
TGTGCCAGCAGTTACTCGAGATGGACCGGGGAGCTGTTTTTT
CASSYSRWTGELFF
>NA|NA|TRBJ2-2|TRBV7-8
TGTGCCAGCAGCTTAAGCCAGGACCAGAACACCGGGGAGCTGTTTTTT
CASSLSQDQNTGELFF
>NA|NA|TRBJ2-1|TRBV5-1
TGCGCCAGCAGCTTGCCGGACCGAGCCTACAATGAGCAGTTCTTC
CASSLPDRAYNEQFF
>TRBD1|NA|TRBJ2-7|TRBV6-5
TGTGCCAGCAGTTATGACAGGGGATTTGAGCAGTACTTC
CASSYDRGFEQYF
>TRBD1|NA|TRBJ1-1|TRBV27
TGTGCCAGCAGTTTATCCTCTCGGACAGGGAGGACTGAAGCTTTCTTT
CASSLSSRTGRTEAFF
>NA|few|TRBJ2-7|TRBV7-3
TGTGCCAGCAGCTTAACTGGGGATTCCTACGAGCAGTACTTC
CASSLTGDSYEQYF
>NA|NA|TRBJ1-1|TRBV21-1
TGTGCCAGCAGAACAGCTTTCTTT
CASRTAFF
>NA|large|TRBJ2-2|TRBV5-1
TGCGCCAGCAGGGTCGTGGGAGGGGAGCTGTTTTTT
CASRVVGGELFF
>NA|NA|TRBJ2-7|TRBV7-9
TGTGCCAGCAGCTTCAGCTGGACAGAAGCATCCTACGAGCAGTACTTC
CASSFSWTEASYEQYF
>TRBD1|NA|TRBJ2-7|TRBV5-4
TGTGCCAGCAGCCCAGGGGGACAGACCTACGAGCAGTACTTC
CASSPGGQTYEQYF
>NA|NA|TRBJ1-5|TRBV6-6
TGTGCCAGCAGGTCTCAAGATCAGCCCCAGCATTTT
CASRSQDQPQHF
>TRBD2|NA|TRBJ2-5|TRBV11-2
TGTGCCAGCCGCTCGGGAAGCGGGGGGGCGGGGTACCAAGAGACCCAGTACTTC
CASRSGSGGAGYQETQYF
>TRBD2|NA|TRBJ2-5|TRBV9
TGTGCCAGCAGCGTAGCAGCGGGGGGGCAGGGGACCCAGTACTTC
CASSVAAGGQGTQYF
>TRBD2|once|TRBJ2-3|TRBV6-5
TGTGCCAGCAGTTACTCGGCGGGAGGGCCAGGGGATACGCAGTATTTT
CASSYSAGGPGDTQYF
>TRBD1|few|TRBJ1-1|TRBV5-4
TGTGCCAGCAGCCAAGTGGACAGGGGGCCTCTCATGAACACTGAAGCTTTCTTT
CASSQVDRGPLMNTEAFF
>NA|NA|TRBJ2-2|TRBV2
TGTGCCAGCAGTACTAACAGGAACACCGGGGAGCTGTTTTTT
CASSTNRNTGELFF
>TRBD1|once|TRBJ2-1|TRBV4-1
TGCGCCAGCAGCCCCTGGACAGGGTCAAACAATGAGCAGTTCTTC
CASSPWTGSNNEQFF
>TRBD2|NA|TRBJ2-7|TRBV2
TGTGCCAGCAGAGGACTAGCGGGAAGGTACGAGCAGTACTTC
CASRGLAGRYEQYF
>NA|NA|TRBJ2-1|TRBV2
TGTGCCAGCAGTGAGGGCACATATTTTACAAATGAGCAGTTCTTC
CASSEGTYFTNEQFF
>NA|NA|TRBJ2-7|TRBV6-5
TGTGCCAGCAGTCCTAGCAGAGCCTACGAGCAGTACTTC
CASSPSRAYEQYF
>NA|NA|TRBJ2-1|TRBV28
TGTGCCAGCAGTTTGATGGCGGGGCCGAAAAATGAGCAGTTCTTC
CASSLMAGPKNEQFF
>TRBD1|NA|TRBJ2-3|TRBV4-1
TGCGCCAGCAGCCCGGGACAGATCTTGACGACGACGGATACGCAGTATTTT
CASSPGQILTTTDTQYF
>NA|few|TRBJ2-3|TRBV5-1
TGCGCCAGCAGCTTGGATCGCAGCACAGATACGCAGTATTTT
CASSLDRSTDTQYF
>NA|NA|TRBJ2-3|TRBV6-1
TGTGCCAGCAGTGAAGTCGGGGGCTCTTCCAATACGCAGTATTTT
CASSEVGGSSNTQYF
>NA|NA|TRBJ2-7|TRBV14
TGTGCCAGCAGCCAGGGAGGACTGATGAGCTCCTACGAGCAGTACTTC
CASSQGGLMSSYEQYF
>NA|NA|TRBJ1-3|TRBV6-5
TGTGCCAGCAGTTACGGGCTCTCTGGAAACACCATATATTTT
CASSYGLSGNTIYF
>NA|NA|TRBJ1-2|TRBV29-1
TGCAGCGTTGTTGGAGGGTCCGGGGGCTACACCTTC
CSVVGGSGGYTF
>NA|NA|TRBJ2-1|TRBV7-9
TGTGCCAGCAGGCGACTACAGGTGAATGAGCAGTTCTTC
CASRRLQVNEQFF
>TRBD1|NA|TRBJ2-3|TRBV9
TGTGCCAGCAGCGTAGCTACCACAGGGGGCGCGGTAGATACGCAGTATTTT
CASSVATTGGAVDTQYF
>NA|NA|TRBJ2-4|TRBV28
TGTGCCAGCAACGAGGTAGCCAAAAACATTCAGTACTTC
CASNEVAKNIQYF
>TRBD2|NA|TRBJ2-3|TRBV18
TGTGCCAGCTCACCGGGGACTAGCGGGGTTGGCACAGATACGCAGTATTTT
CASSPGTSGVGTDTQYF
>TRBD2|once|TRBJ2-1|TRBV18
TGTGCCAGCTCCCGTGCTTCTAGCGGGAGCAATGAGCAGTTCTTC
CASSRASSGSNEQFF
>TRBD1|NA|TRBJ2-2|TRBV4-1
TGCGCCAGCAGCCAGAGAGGAACAGGGGGAACCGGGGAGCTGTTTTTT
CASSQRGTGGTGELFF
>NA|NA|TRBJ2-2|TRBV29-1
TGCAGCGTTGAAGGAGAGGAGACGGGAGCCGGGGAGCTGTTTTTT
CSVEGEETGAGELFF
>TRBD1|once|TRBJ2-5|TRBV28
TGTGCCAGCAGTCCACAGGGGAGAGAGACCCAGTACTTC
CASSPQGRETQYF
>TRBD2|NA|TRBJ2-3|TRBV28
TGTGCCAGCAGTTCGTTTACGGGAGGCGGCACAGATACGCAGTATTTT
CASSSFTGGGTDTQYF
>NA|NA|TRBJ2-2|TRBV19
TGTGCCACTCGGGGAGATAACACCGGGGAGCTGTTTTTT
CATRGDNTGELFF
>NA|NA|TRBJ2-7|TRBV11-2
TGTGCCAGCAGCTTTACAGGGTACGAGCAGTACTTC
CASSFTGYEQYF
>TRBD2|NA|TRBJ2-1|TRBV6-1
TGTGCCAGCAGTTCAACTAGCGGGAGTAGCAATGAGCAGTTCTTC
CASSSTSGSSNEQFF
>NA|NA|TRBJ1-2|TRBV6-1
TGTGCCAGCAGTGATGTGACAGGAGATATTGGCTACACCTTC
CASSDVTGDIGYTF
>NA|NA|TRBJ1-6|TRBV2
TGTGCCAGCAGTGTGGGCAGGGGAGTTTCACCCCTCCACTTT
CASSVGRGVSPLHF
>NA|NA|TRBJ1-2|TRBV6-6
TGTGCCAGCAGTTACAAGGAGGCCGTTAACTATGGCTACACCTTC
CASSYKEAVNYGYTF